This T cell receptor (beta chain) is from a study of blood T cell repertoires in COVID-19. Study overall: Acute and convalescent COVID-19 specimens originated in the United States, Italy and Spain.

In the original processing: Researchers report that nucleated cell counts were estimated from reference gene primer amplification. Profiled with immunoSEQ multiplex PCR; TCRdb holds only in-frame clones, not every one. V and J calls and clone size are given by that table; D and trimming were obtained from the DNA. The sample includes roughly 110,000 clones, roughly 84% of them seen just once. Sequencing used peripheral blood. The TCR was taken from a human donor in a cohort sampled during active COVID-19.

The CDR3 nucleotides are TGTGCCAGCAGCCCAACCAGCGGTCGTCAATACGAGCAGTACTTC. It translates to CASSPTSGRQYEQYF. The chain joins TRBV4-2 to TRBJ2-7, with D possibly TRBD2 on 5 matching bases. V was clipped by 4 bases and J by 4 bases, with 17 bases between them. Germline CDR1 LGHNA, CDR2 YNFKEQ. The CDR3 contains 15 residues.